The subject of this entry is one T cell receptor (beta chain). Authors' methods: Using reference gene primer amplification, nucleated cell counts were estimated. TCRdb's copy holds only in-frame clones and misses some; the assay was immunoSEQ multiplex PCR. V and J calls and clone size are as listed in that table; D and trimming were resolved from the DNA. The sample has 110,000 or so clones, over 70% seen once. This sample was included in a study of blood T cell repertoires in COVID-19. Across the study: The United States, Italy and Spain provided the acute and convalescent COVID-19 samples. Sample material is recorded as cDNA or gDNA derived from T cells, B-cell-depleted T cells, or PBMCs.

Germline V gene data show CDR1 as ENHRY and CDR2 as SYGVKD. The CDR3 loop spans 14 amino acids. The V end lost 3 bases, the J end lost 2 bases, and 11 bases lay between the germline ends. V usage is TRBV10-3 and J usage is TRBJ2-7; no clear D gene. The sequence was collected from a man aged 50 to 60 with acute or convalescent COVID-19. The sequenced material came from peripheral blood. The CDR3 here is CAISDARPPYEQYF. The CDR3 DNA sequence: TGTGCCATCAGTGATGCCAGGCCCCCCTACGAGCAGTACTTC.